This T cell receptor beta chain was found in a study of shared clonotypes between healthy human individuals (TCRdb year 2020). Background for the entire study: A couple of women and three men aged 18 to 49 years were included in the cohort. For each donor, three plates each were used for CD4 naive and CD4 memory, two plates were used for CD8 naive, and one plate was used for CD8 memory. To estimate repertoire size and how much clonotypes are shared between individuals, the study performed deep sequencing of blood TCR repertoires from roughly five healthy adults. To increase sequencing depth and limit assay-specific biases, different laboratories used diverse techniques to prepare libraries and sequence TCR repertoires. Per donor, leukapheresis produced somewhere between about 0.94 and 10 billion PBMCs.

The study at large found these results: Based on pairwise subsampling, the degree of clonotype sharing among donors was expected to be affected by sequencing depth. The small number of donors limited the genetic and exposure-history diversity represented. Estimated clonotype richness was generally larger for naive than for memory subsets. Sharing across several donors was observed for 5% to 6.5% of naive CD4, under 4% of naive CD8, around 2.5% of memory CD4, and about 0.39% of memory CD8 clonotypes. Clonotypes shared by all four sorted-subset donors showed higher generation probabilities than non-shared clonotypes. Sampling was limited to blood, and TCR repertoires in tissue likely differ from TCR repertoires in blood. Rarefaction of sorted-subset datasets indicated incomplete sequencing despite the large sequencing depth.

The donors were healthy, HIV-negative adults who had no recently reported acute infections or vaccinations. Every donor was a Caucasian adult residing in Nashville, Tennessee, USA. Magnetic negative selection was used to enrich CD4+ T cells, after which naive cells were positively selected on CD45RA and the negative fraction became the memory subset. Blood was obtained by leukapheresis, after which PBMCs were separated by Ficoll-Histopaque density gradient centrifugation and cryopreserved in liquid nitrogen vapor phase. Analytical flow cytometry was used to check the purity and quantity of every magnetically sorted T cell population. Genomic DNA was isolated from every sorted fraction and measured by UV absorbance on a Nanodrop 2000c. TCR CDR3 regions were amplified from genomic DNA by multiplex PCR using the deep immunoSEQ assay. Extracted genomic DNA from each cell subset was distributed evenly across all wells of several immunoSEQ 96-well plates, and each plate was treated as a replicate. Each replicate PCR for sorted subsets received about 200 ng genomic DNA, equal to 30,000 or so T cell genomes. Purified libraries were measured with a Qubit 3.0 fluorometer, size-checked on a Bioanalyzer 2100, and measured again with the KAPA Library Quantification kit. A separate single-read 150-cycle Illumina NextSeq 550 flow cell was used to sequence each immunoSEQ 96-well plate. The source study handled its data this way. Because only junctional sequences without quality scores were contained in the immunoSEQ output, filtering matching that applied to full-length reads could not be performed. To assign V/J genes and CDR3, sequences were annotated using PyIR, a Python wrapper for IgBLAST v1.9, with IMGT germline references. Reads with weak V/J assignments (E-value above 1e-6), missing CDR3, stop codons, out-of-frame junctions, or ambiguous translated residues were removed. V3J clonotypes were defined as sequences sharing the same inferred V gene, J gene, and CDR3 amino acid sequence. Percentage overlap between repertoires was calculated by dividing the number of shared unique clonotypes by the size of the smaller repertoire. Repertoire richness was assessed with RTK rarefaction, the Chao1 estimator, and Recon v2.1 estimates of unobserved clonotypes. Generation probabilities for all TCRbeta clonotypes obtained by the gDNA method from a handful of donors were computed using OLGA. In its TCRdb copy, this immuneACCESS table keeps in-frame sequences only and misses some clones. Where compared with another copy, unresolved V genes explain less than half of these, and the others have no known cause. V and J calls and clone size are copied from that table; D and trimming were computed from the DNA. The sample table shows roughly 1,500,000 clones, and 98% are seen once. The biggest ten clones account for roughly 0.45% of the sample.

V is pared back by 3 bases and J by 7 bases, with 10 bases lying between the germline termini. From a lookup of the germline V gene (reference sequence), CDR1 and CDR2 are LNHDA and SQIVND. The CDR3 runs 13 residues from the cysteine to the phenylalanine. The kept DNA is CDR3 alone, 39 bases in frame from the first base. This clone was recorded once. This receptor's antigen is unknown. Qualities for individual bases were not recorded, and no much larger clone is one base off. The sequence came from a man aged 30 to 39 in good health. Sequenced sample: naive CD4+ T cells sorted from blood. The intended sense of this specimen's cell subset or site label: CD45RA+ positively selected. The chain is encoded by TRBV19 joined to TRBJ1-5, with no confident D gene call. Here the CDR3 is given as CASSIRPGQPQHF. Read as DNA, the sequence is TGTGCCAGTAGTATCAGGCCCGGGCAGCCCCAGCATTTT.